These T cell receptor beta chains were read from a single sample in a study of breast tumors, draining lymph nodes, adjacent tissues. TCRdb called the multiplex PCR reads again in MiXCR, with one record for every CDR3 protein. The data show approximately 230,000 distinct CDR3 sequences, 30% to 35% seen once. Sequencing was performed on axillary lymph node tissue. The receptors come from a female donor with breast cancer. Some clones in this sample may be carry-over from other donors' samples. Each CDR3 is given with its conserved first and last residue. The order of the fields is CDR3 protein, CDR3 DNA, V gene, D gene, clone size, J gene. A D gene is named only where the DNA matches it firmly. Rows give clone size only sometimes, using once, few, many, or a class for an expanded clone.

CASSLIGPSGGGQPQHF | TGTGCCAGCAGTCTTATTGGTCCAAGTGGGGGGGGCCAGCCCCAGCATTTT | TRBV27 | - | few | TRBJ1-5
CASSLPGLACEQFF | TGTGCCAGCAGCCTCCCTGGTCTAGCTTGTGAGCAGTTCTTC | TRBV29-1 | - | - | TRBJ2-1
CASSPWTGGGANEKLFF | TGCGCCAGCAGCCCCTGGACTGGAGGAGGTGCTAATGAAAAACTGTTTTTT | TRBV5-1 | - | - | TRBJ1-4
CASSLSGGVMDGYPF | TGTGCCAGCAGCTTATCGGGGGGGGTTATGGATGGCTACCCCTTC | TRBV7-9 | - | - | TRBJ1-2
CATSDGYGYTF | TGTGCCACCAGTGACGGGTATGGCTACACCTTC | TRBV24-1 | - | many | TRBJ1-2
CASSTTGGSFYGYPF | TGTGCCAGCAGTACGACAGGGGGCTCGTTCTATGGCTACCCCTTC | TRBV7-3 | TRBD1 | - | TRBJ1-2
CASRRTVSNQPRHF | TGTGCCAGCAGGAGGACAGTTAGCAATCAGCCCCGGCATTTT | TRBV7-2 | - | - | TRBJ1-5
CASSYATGSGYTF | TGTGCCAGCAGTTACGCGACAGGGTCTGGCTACACCTTC | TRBV6-2/TRBV6-3 | TRBD1 | - | TRBJ1-2
CASSPTSRGGGHEQYF | TGCGCCAGTAGTCCCACTTCTCGCGGGGGTGGGCACGAGCAGTACTTC | TRBV19 | TRBD2 | - | TRBJ2-7
CASTRRQGWNEQFF | TGTGCCAGCACCCGGCGGCAGGGATGGAATGAGCAGTTCTTC | TRBV5-8 | - | many | TRBJ2-1
CASKQQGANYGYTF | TGTGCCAGCAAACAACAGGGGGCTAACTATGGCTACACCTTC | TRBV2 | TRBD1 | many | TRBJ1-2
CASSLNGLASGVSYNEQFF | TGTGCCAGCAGCTTAAACGGACTAGCGTCCGGAGTATCCTACAATGAGCAGTTCTTC | TRBV7-6 | TRBD2 | many | TRBJ2-1
CASSKSGGASEDTQYF | TGTGCCAGCAGCAAAAGCGGGGGGGCCAGTGAAGATACGCAGTATTTT | TRBV11-2 | TRBD2 | many | TRBJ2-3
CASSLRSTDEPAGYTF | TGTGCCAGCAGCCTAAGGAGCACAGACGAGCCCGCGGGCTACACCTTC | TRBV9 | - | many | TRBJ1-2
CASSPSRDNNQPQHF | TGTGCCAGCTCACCATCCAGGGATAACAATCAGCCCCAGCATTTT | TRBV18 | - | - | TRBJ1-5
CASSRAGGRSNQPQHF | TGTGCCAGCAGCCGGGCTGGGGGGAGAAGCAATCAGCCCCAGCATTTT | TRBV6-6 | - | many | TRBJ1-5
CASAGPEETQYF | TGTGCTAGTGCGGGCCCAGAAGAGACCCAGTACTTC | TRBV12-5 | - | few | TRBJ2-5
CASSSRLASEQYF | TGTGCCAGCAGCTCACGACTAGCTTCTGAGCAGTATTTT | TRBV7-4 | TRBD2 | - | TRBJ2-3
CASSHPAGDTQYF | TGTGCCAGCAGCCATCCAGCGGGAGATACGCAGTATTTT | TRBV7-2 | - | many | TRBJ2-3
CASSLAGHNEQLF | TGTGCCAGCAGTTTGGCGGGGCACAATGAGCAGCTCTTC | TRBV6-5 | - | - | TRBJ2-1
CASSQGTGTENEKLFF | TGTGCCAGCAGCCAAGGTACCGGGACAGAGAATGAAAAACTGTTTTTT | TRBV4-2 | TRBD1 | many | TRBJ1-4
CSASGGRETQYF | TGCAGTGCTAGCGGGGGGCGGGAGACCCAGTACTTC | TRBV20-1 | - | many | TRBJ2-5
CASRLQVEGNTIYF | TGTGCCAGCAGATTACAGGTGGAAGGAAACACCATATATTTT | TRBV7-9 | - | many | TRBJ1-3
CSARDLRTGGNSPLHF | TGCAGTGCTAGAGATCTCAGGACAGGGGGCAATTCACCCCTCCACTTT | TRBV20-1 | TRBD1 | many | TRBJ1-6
CASKRGPDGYTF | TGTGCCAGCAAAAGGGGGCCGGATGGCTACACCTTC | TRBV6-5 | TRBD1 | many | TRBJ1-2
CSAREGRNSPLHF | TGCAGTGCTAGAGAAGGGCGTAATTCACCCCTCCACTTT | TRBV20-1 | - | many | TRBJ1-6
CSARLQETQYF | TGCAGTGCTAGACTCCAAGAGACCCAGTACTTC | TRBV20-1 | - | - | TRBJ2-5
CASSSGTITGGYTF | TGTGCCAGCAGCTCCGGGACAATCACGGGTGGCTACACCTTC | TRBV7-9 | - | many | TRBJ1-2
CASSLGVGTSTDTQYF | TGTGCCAGCAGCTTAGGGGTGGGGACTAGCACAGATACGCAGTATTTT | TRBV11-2 | - | many | TRBJ2-3
CSARLPQGGSNQPQHF | TGCAGTGCTAGACTTCCCCAAGGGGGGAGCAATCAGCCCCAGCATTTT | TRBV20-1 | - | many | TRBJ1-5
CASSSGTIPRETQYF | TGTGCCAGCAGTTCGGGGACCATACCCCGAGAGACCCAGTACTTC | TRBV27 | - | few | TRBJ2-5
CSARSPGLAGETQYF | TGCAGTGCTAGGTCCCCGGGACTAGCTGGGGAGACCCAGTACTTC | TRBV20-1 | TRBD2 | few | TRBJ2-5
CASSLVGTGSYEQYF | TGCGCCAGCAGCTTGGTAGGGACAGGGAGCTACGAGCAGTACTTC | TRBV5-1 | TRBD1 | - | TRBJ2-7
CASSLETGPYNEQFF | TGTGCCAGCAGTTTAGAGACGGGACCCTACAATGAGCAGTTCTTC | TRBV12-3/TRBV12-4 | - | many | TRBJ2-1
CASSTTGGQPQHF | TGTGCCAGTAGTACGACAGGGGGTCAGCCCCAGCATTTT | TRBV19 | TRBD1 | many | TRBJ1-5